This T cell receptor beta chain came from a study of shared clonotypes between healthy human individuals. CDR1 is SNHLY, CDR2 FYNNEI, per germline. CDR3 length: 15 residues. Losses at the gene ends were 6 bases for V and 3 bases for J; bases not matched to a gene: 7. Libraries were prepared by immunoSEQ multiplex PCR; TCRdb keeps only in-frame clonotypes and omits some of them. The repertoire holds over 1.4 million clones, with around 97% as singletons. This clone was seen once. Sequencing was done on a sample of naive CD4+ T cells sorted from blood. The subset denotes: CD45RA+ positively selected. The origin of this receptor is a man aged 25 to 45 in good health. This rearrangement joins TRBV2 to TRBJ2-7, with 11 positions matching TRBD1. CDR3 sequence: CASREDRGRFYEQYF. Written as DNA, the CDR3 is TGTGCCAGCAGAGAGGACAGGGGGCGCTTCTACGAGCAGTACTTC.